The 25 T cell receptor beta chains reported below all come from one sample, sequenced in a study of T cell responses to AZD1222 COVID-19 vaccine. Assay: immunoSEQ multiplex PCR; the TCRdb copy retains only in-frame clones and omits some. The table lists fewer than 150,000 clones, approximately 88% of them singletons. The sequences come from peripheral blood, collected 28 days after the second AZD1222 dose. The receptors were gathered from an adult who received the AZD1222 COVID-19 vaccine.

In its sample, this clone was seen a few times. CDR3 sequence (DNA): TGTGCCAGCAGCTTATCAGCAGGTACAGATACGCAGTATTTT. Encoded protein: CASSLSAGTDTQYF. V is TRBV7-9 and J is TRBJ2-3; D remains unclear. V was pared by 2 bases and J by 3 bases, with 9 bases between. Germline CDR1 SEHNR, CDR2 FQNEAQ (reference sequence). The CDR3 length is 14 residues. Variable domain in full (rest from reference TRBV7-9 and TRBJ2-3): DTGVSQNPRHKITKRGQNVTFRCDPISEHNRLYWYRQTLGQGPEFLTYFQNEAQLEKSRLLSDRFSAERPKGSFSTLEIQRTEQGDSAMYLCASSLSAGTDTQYFGPGTRLTVL.

The CDR3 loop reads CASGTSRTDTQYF. The CDR3 nucleotides are TGTGCCAGCGGGACTAGCCGCACAGATACGCAGTATTTT. The rearrangement joins TRBV2 to TRBJ2-3; 9 bases agree with TRBD2. V trimming: 8 bases; J trimming: 1 base; junction bases outside the gene matches: 1. The CDR3 runs to 13 residues. From germline, CDR1 is SNHLY and CDR2 FYNNEI.

The chain has TRBV10-3 and TRBJ1-4; D is unclear. V lost 10 bases and J 0 bases, leaving 6 bases between the germline ends. CDR1 is ENHRY and CDR2 is SYGVKD in the germline V gene. The CDR3 spans 12 residues. Here the CDR3 DNA reads TGTGCCACCGGAGCAACTAATGAAAAACTGTTTTTT. The encoded protein is CATGATNEKLFF.

The rearrangement links TRBV11-1 to TRBJ1-6; D not resolved. With 5 bases removed from V and 6 bases from J, the gap between germline ends came to 5 bases. Germline CDR1 and CDR2: SGHAT and FQDESV (reference sequence). This CDR3 contains 12 residues. The CDR3 is CASSLFNSPLHF. The CDR3 nucleotides are TGTGCCAGCAGCCTCTTTAATTCACCCCTCCACTTT.

This rearrangement joins TRBV14 to TRBJ1-6, with D possibly TRBD1 on 5 matching bases. CDR3 length: 13 residues. Germline CDR1 is SGHDN and CDR2 is FVKESK. V lost 5 bases and J 11 bases, leaving 13 bases between the germline ends. The CDR3 sequence: CASSTRVGTPLHF. CDR3 DNA: TGTGCCAGCAGCACCAGGGTCGGGACACCCCTCCACTTT.

The chain recombines TRBV7-2 with TRBJ1-2, with 8 positions matching TRBD1. After removal of 6 bases from V and 4 bases from J, the junction contained 10 bases not matched to a gene. Germline CDR1 SGHTA, CDR2 FQGNSA. This CDR3 is 15 amino acids long. The CDR3 loop reads CASRFHRGEGYGYTF. DNA for the CDR3: TGTGCCAGCAGATTCCACAGGGGGGAGGGCTATGGCTACACCTTC.

The J gene is TRBJ2-1, the V gene TRBV4-1; 7 positions match TRBD2. Germline loops: CDR1 MGHRA, CDR2 YSYEKL. This CDR3 is built from 16 residues. V shed 4 bases and J 1 base; nucleotides not matched to a gene: 7. CDR3 sequence (DNA): TGCGCCAGCAGCCCAAGAGGACTAGTATCCTACAATGAGCAGTTCTTC. Encoded protein: CASSPRGLVSYNEQFF.

The V gene is TRBV10-3, the J gene TRBJ2-7; D is possibly TRBD2 (5 bases). CDR1 is ENHRY and CDR2 is SYGVKD in the germline V gene. The CDR3 length is 15 residues. V was clipped by 8 bases and J by 0 bases, with 17 bases between them. Here the CDR3 DNA reads TGTGCCATCGGTACGAGGGCTTTCCTCTCCTACGAGCAGTACTTC. Translation gives CAIGTRAFLSYEQYF.

The chain couples TRBV7-9 to TRBJ1-4; D may be TRBD1 (5 bases). CDR1 SEHNR and CDR2 FQNEAQ come from the germline V gene (reference sequence). V was clipped by 4 bases and J by 8 bases, with 8 bases between them. There are 12 residues in the CDR3. Here the CDR3 DNA reads TGTGCCAGCAGCTCGCAGGGAGAAAAACTGTTTTTT. It specifies CASSSQGEKLFF.

Details on this clone: This CDR3 is also generated by other DNA sequences in the sample. The rearrangement joins TRBV18 to TRBJ1-6; D unresolved. The CDR3 spans 14 residues. Germline values: CDR1 KGHSH, CDR2 LQKENI. Trimming cost V 6 bases and J 0 bases, with 6 bases left between them. The CDR3 coding sequence is TGTGCCAGCTCCCCCAGCTCCTATAATTCACCCCTCCACTTT. Translated: CASSPSSYNSPLHF.

The rearrangement joins TRBV6-1 to TRBJ1-6, with TRBD1 matching 7 bases. CDR3 size: 17 residues. Germline V gene sequence: CDR1 MNHNS, CDR2 SASEGT. The trim removed 0 bases at V and 7 bases at J, leaving 9 bases unmatched. Written as DNA, the CDR3 is TGTGCCAGCAGTGAAGCCGCCGACAGGGCTGGAAATTCACCCCTCCACTTT. It is translated as CASSEAADRAGNSPLHF.

The V call is TRBV5-1, the J call TRBJ2-7; maybe TRBD2 (6 bases). Trimming took off 0 bases at V and 6 bases at J, with 7 bases between the two ends. CDR3 length equals 12 residues. Looked up from germline, CDR1 is SGHRS and CDR2 is YFSETQ. The CDR3 loop reads CASSLEGGEQYF. CDR3 DNA sequence: TGCGCCAGCAGCTTGGAGGGAGGCGAGCAGTACTTC.

This chain links TRBV7-9 with TRBJ1-1; D ambiguous. CDR1 SEHNR and CDR2 FQNEAQ come from the germline V gene (reference sequence). V lost 4 bases and J 2 bases, leaving 5 bases between the germline ends. The length of the CDR3 is 12 residues. CDR3 sequence reads: CASSYQNTEAFF. The CDR3 DNA sequence: TGTGCCAGCAGCTATCAAAACACTGAAGCTTTCTTT.

The chain uses TRBV5-1 and TRBJ2-5, with TRBD2 matching 13 bases. In germline, CDR1 is SGHRS, CDR2 YFSETQ. V shed 2 bases, J shed 5 bases, and the junction held 6 bases outside the gene matches. This CDR3 is 16 amino acids long. The CDR3 loop reads CASSLSLAGGTETQYF. CDR3 bases: TGCGCCAGCAGCTTATCACTAGCGGGGGGGACGGAGACCCAGTACTTC.

With respect to this clone: The same CDR3 arises from other DNA sequences in this sample as well. This chain's CDR3 is CASSLQETQYF. The CDR3 DNA sequence: TGTGCCAGCAGCCTTCAAGAGACCCAGTACTTC. The chain carries TRBV12-3 or TRBV12-4 and TRBJ2-5; D uncertain. Trimming stripped 6 bases from V and 2 bases from J, with 4 bases between. The CDR3 contains 11 residues.

This clone came up a few times. The chain couples TRBV6-2 or TRBV6-3 to TRBJ1-6; a possible D gene is TRBD1 (5 bases). The CDR3 runs 13 residues. Germline V CDR1 and CDR2: MNHEY, SVGEGT. Trimming stripped 6 bases from V and 8 bases from J, with 11 bases between. CDR3 protein: CASSVDSDSPLHF. The CDR3 coding sequence is TGTGCCAGCAGCGTAGACAGTGATTCACCCCTCCACTTT.

The J gene is TRBJ1-5, the V gene TRBV27; D not resolved. V lost 5 bases, J lost 10 bases, and 18 bases lay in between. The length of the CDR3 is 14 residues. Germline V gives CDR1 MNHEY, CDR2 SMNVEV (reference sequence). The CDR3, as DNA: TGTGCCAGCAGTCCCTCGTGGGGTGCCGAACCCCAGCATTTT. As protein: CASSPSWGAEPQHF.

The V call is TRBV5-6, the J call TRBJ2-2, with D possibly TRBD2 on 5 matching bases. Per germline, CDR1 SGHDT and CDR2 YYEEEE. The V end lost 2 bases, the J end lost 6 bases, and 8 bases lay between the germline ends. This CDR3 has 13 amino acids. The CDR3 DNA is TGTGCCAGCAGCTTTCTGGGAGCCGGGGAGCTGTTTTTT. It is translated as CASSFLGAGELFF.

The rearrangement joins TRBV7-9 to TRBJ1-2, with 7 bases matching TRBD1. The CDR3 extends over 16 amino acids. The germline V gene has CDR1 SEHNR and CDR2 FQNEAQ (reference sequence). The ends lost 5 bases at V and 1 base at J; junction bases unmatched: 10. For the CDR3, the DNA is TGTGCCAGCAGCCAGGCACAGGGGACGATTAACTATGGCTACACCTTC. Protein sequence: CASSQAQGTINYGYTF. The variable domain in full, with the rest retrieved from reference TRBV7-9 and TRBJ1-2, is DTGVSQNPRHKITKRGQNVTFRCDPISEHNRLYWYRQTLGQGPEFLTYFQNEAQLEKSRLLSDRFSAERPKGSFSTLEIQRTEQGDSAMYLCASSQAQGTINYGYTFGSGTRLTVV.

The chain uses TRBV11-2 and TRBJ2-3, with 8 bases fitting TRBD2. This CDR3 is 15 amino acids long. With V trimmed by 2 bases and J by 4 bases, 5 bases remained unmatched. CDR1 is SGHAT and CDR2 is FQNNGV in the germline V gene. CDR3 nucleotides: TGTGCCAGCAGCTTACTGGCCGGGGGGGCAGATACGCAGTATTTT. Protein: CASSLLAGGADTQYF.

V gene TRBV10-3 combines with J gene TRBJ2-1; D is possibly TRBD2 (6 bases). The CDR3 totals 15 residues. The V gene's germline CDR1 is ENHRY and CDR2 SYGVKD. V was shortened by 10 bases and J by 0 bases, with 16 bases between the two germline ends. The CDR3 nucleotides are TGTGCCACCCAAGAGGCGGGGCTCTCCTACAATGAGCAGTTCTTC. Its translation is CATQEAGLSYNEQFF.

The chain has TRBV18 and TRBJ2-1, with TRBD1 as a possible D gene (6 bases). This CDR3 comprises 16 residues. From germline, CDR1 is KGHSH and CDR2 LQKENI. V was shortened by 6 bases and J by 0 bases, with 15 bases between the two germline ends. The CDR3 protein is CASSQNRESSYNEQFF. CDR3 DNA sequence: TGTGCCAGCTCCCAGAACAGGGAGTCCTCCTACAATGAGCAGTTCTTC.

V and J are TRBV7-2 and TRBJ1-2; 9 bases match TRBD1. Unmatched junction bases numbered 12, after V lost 2 bases and J lost 8 bases. Germline-derived CDR1 and CDR2 are SGHTA and FQGNSA. The CDR3 loop spans 16 amino acids. This CDR3 is CASSLTGQGGSLGYTF. CDR3 DNA: TGTGCCAGCAGCTTAACGGGACAGGGAGGGTCGTTGGGCTACACCTTC.

The V gene is TRBV5-1, the J gene TRBJ1-2; D unresolved. The length of the CDR3 is 14 residues. V dropped 0 bases and J dropped 5 bases, with 11 bases sitting between them. From germline, CDR1 is SGHRS and CDR2 YFSETQ. The CDR3 DNA is TGCGCCAGCAGCTTGGAGGGAGCGGTGTATGGCTACACCTTC. It encodes CASSLEGAVYGYTF.

This clone was recorded a few times. Different DNA sequences within this sample yield the same CDR3. J is TRBJ1-2 and V is TRBV5-1; D remains ambiguous. Germline lookup yields CDR1 SGHRS and CDR2 YFSETQ. This CDR3 comprises 13 residues. The V end was cut by 0 bases, the J end by 0 bases, with 3 bases between. CDR3 DNA: TGCGCCAGCAGCTTGGGAGCTAACTATGGCTACACCTTC. This codes for CASSLGANYGYTF. The variable domain in full, with the rest retrieved from reference TRBV5-1 and TRBJ1-2, is KAGVTQTPRYLIKTRGQQVTLSCSPISGHRSVSWYQQTPGQGLQFLFEYFSETQRNKGNFPGRFSGRQFSNSRSEMNVSTLELGDSALYLCASSLGANYGYTFGSGTRLTVV.